The 26 T cell receptor beta chains reported below all come from one sample, sequenced in a study of beta chain features in type 1 diabetes. The isolated RNA, all of it, was reverse transcribed, so expressed TCRB transcripts were what got sequenced. Sequenced by immunoSEQ multiplex PCR; TCRdb stores in-frame clones only, minus some. Altogether about 220,000 clones are present, 9.5% to 13% being singletons, with the ten largest covering 1% to 1.5%. Sequencing used central memory CD4+ T cells from blood. The receptors originated from a man aged 18 to 29 in good health.

In this sample, this clone turned up a few times. V and J are TRBV19 and TRBJ2-7; 10 nucleotides agree with TRBD1. This CDR3 is built from 15 residues. Germline lookup yields CDR1 LNHDA and CDR2 SQIVND (reference sequence). Unmatched junction bases numbered 8, after V lost 5 bases and J lost 4 bases. CDR3 loop: CASSGIGTGEYEQYF. For the CDR3, the DNA is TGTGCCAGTAGTGGGATCGGGACAGGGGAGTACGAGCAGTACTTC.

This clone has a handful of counts. This chain joins TRBV11-2 and TRBJ1-1, with D maybe TRBD1 (5 bases). Germline-derived CDR1 and CDR2 are SGHAT and FQNNGV. This CDR3 spans 14 amino acids. Trimming removed 2 bases at V and 5 bases at J, with 12 bases between. The CDR3 here is CASSLLPGKTEAFF. The CDR3 DNA reads TGTGCCAGCAGCTTACTTCCAGGGAAGACTGAAGCTTTCTTT.

This chain joins TRBV14 and TRBJ2-6, with TRBD1 matching over 9 bases. Germline assignment: CDR1 SGHDN and CDR2 FVKESK. Trimming removed 2 bases from V and 1 base from J; junction bases left unmatched: 12. This CDR3 is 20 amino acids long. DNA for the CDR3: TGTGCCAGCAGCCAACTAAAGTACAGGGGGCGTATATCTGGGGCCAACGTCCTGACTTTC. Amino acid sequence: CASSQLKYRGRISGANVLTF.

A few counts support this clone. The V gene is TRBV4-2, the J gene TRBJ2-7; TRBD1 is a possible D gene (6 bases). The CDR3 is made up of 14 amino acids. Trimming took 4 bases from V and 2 from J, leaving 12 bases between them. The germline CDR1 and CDR2 sequences are LGHNA and YNFKEQ. The CDR3 DNA reads TGTGCCAGCAGCCTCGACAGGCGGACCTACGAGCAGTACTTC. Its translation is CASSLDRRTYEQYF.

The chain links TRBV21-1 to TRBJ2-4. TRBV21-1 is tagged as a pseudogene. CDR3 length equals 15 residues. The CDR3 bases are TGTGCCAGTTGGGGACGGCCCCTAGCCAAAAACATTCAGTACTTC. Translated, it gives CASWGRPLAKNIQYF.

The sample holds a few counts of this clone. The gene calls are TRBV9 and TRBJ1-2; tentative D call: TRBD1 (5 bases). The CDR3 loop spans 12 amino acids. With 4 bases removed from V and 4 bases from J, the gap between germline ends came to 8 bases. CDR1 is SGDLS and CDR2 is YYNGEE in the germline V gene. Written as DNA, the CDR3 is TGTGCCAGCAGCCCGGACACCTATGGCTACACCTTC. Encoded protein: CASSPDTYGYTF.

The chain recombines TRBV27 with TRBJ2-1; 11 nucleotides line up with TRBD2. The CDR3 is 17 amino acids. Germline assignment: CDR1 MNHEY and CDR2 SMNVEV (reference sequence). Losses at the gene ends were 5 bases for V and 6 bases for J; bases not matched to a gene: 12. The CDR3, as DNA: TGTGCCAGCAGTACTCTCCCGGGACTAGCGGCTAGCAATGAGCAGTTCTTC. Protein sequence: CASSTLPGLAASNEQFF.

This clone was picked up a small number of times. Other DNA sequences within the sample encode an identical CDR3. The chain joins TRBV25-1 to TRBJ1-2, with D perhaps matching TRBD1 (6 bases). Germline V CDR1 and CDR2: MGHDK, SYGVNS. Trimming cost V 4 bases and J 4 bases, with 7 bases left between them. The CDR3 loop spans 12 amino acids. CDR3 residues: CASSARGYGYTF. The CDR3 bases are TGTGCCAGCAGTGCCAGGGGCTATGGCTACACCTTC.

This clone was seen a handful of times. The genes are TRBV5-4 and TRBJ2-7, with 12 bases that match TRBD1. The CDR3 consists of 15 residues. V lost 2 bases to trimming and J lost 2 bases; unmatched junction nucleotides: 2. Germline lookup yields CDR1 SGHNT and CDR2 YYREEE (reference sequence). The chain's CDR3 is CASSFGTGGTYEQYF. The CDR3 nucleotides are TGTGCCAGCAGCTTCGGGACAGGGGGCACCTACGAGCAGTACTTC.

A few counts support this clone. The chain combines TRBV5-4 with TRBJ2-1; D remains ambiguous. Per the germline V gene, CDR1 is SGHNT and CDR2 is YYREEE (reference sequence). The V and J ends lost 0 bases and 5 bases respectively, with 9 bases between them. The length of the CDR3 is 14 residues. CDR3 amino acids: CASSLVFRDNEQFF. The CDR3 bases are TGTGCCAGCAGCTTGGTTTTCCGGGACAATGAGCAGTTCTTC.

This clone has a handful of counts. V is TRBV7-9 and J is TRBJ2-7, with TRBD2 matching over 7 bases. The CDR3 sequence is 12 residues long. Germline values: CDR1 SEHNR, CDR2 FQNEAQ (reference sequence). The V gene end was trimmed by 5 bases and the J gene end by 6 bases; junction bases not matched to a gene: 4. The CDR3 coding sequence is TGTGCCAGCAGCGGGAGGGCCGCCGAGCAGTACTTC. It yields the protein CASSGRAAEQYF. Looking up the rest from reference TRBV7-9 and TRBJ2-7 gives the full variable domain: DTGVSQNPRHKITKRGQNVTFRCDPISEHNRLYWYRQTLGQGPEFLTYFQNEAQLEKSRLLSDRFSAERPKGSFSTLEIQRTEQGDSAMYLCASSGRAAEQYFGPGTRLTVT.

This clone was observed a handful of times. The chain joins TRBV4-3 to TRBJ1-5, with 7 bases identical to TRBD1. V shed 0 bases and J 7 bases; nucleotides not matched to a gene: 6. CDR3 size: 15 residues. Germline V gene data show CDR1 as LGHNA and CDR2 as YSLEER. In nucleotides, the CDR3 is TGCGCCAGCAGCCAAGAGGCGACAGGGAACCAGCCCCAGCATTTT. Protein: CASSQEATGNQPQHF.

The CDR3 coding sequence is TGTGCCAGCAAGGTAGCGGGGATCTACAATGAGCAGTTCTTC. The encoded protein is CASKVAGIYNEQFF. The chain employs TRBV7-9 and TRBJ2-1; 8 bases agree with TRBD2. The V and J ends lost 7 bases and 3 bases, in that order; junction bases with no gene match: 5. This CDR3 has 14 residues. The germline V gene has CDR1 SEHNR and CDR2 FQNEAQ (reference sequence).

The chain uses TRBV30 and TRBJ2-3; 9 bases align to TRBD2. The V gene's germline CDR1 is GTSNPN and CDR2 SVGIG (reference sequence). The CDR3 covers 13 residues. Trimming took 1 base from V and 10 from J; bases not matched to a gene: 6. Here the CDR3 DNA reads TGTGCCTGGAGTGGGGTCGAGCGGGAGGCGCAGTATTTT. Its protein product is CAWSGVEREAQYF. The complete variable domain, with remaining parts taken from reference TRBV30 and TRBJ2-3, reads SQTIHQWPATLVQPVGSPLSLECTVEGTSNPNLYWYRQAAGRGLQLLFYSVGIGQISSEVPQNLSASRPQDRQFILSSKKLLLSDSGFYLCAWSGVEREAQYFGPGTRLTVL.

This chain uses TRBV5-1 with TRBJ2-7; D remains ambiguous. CDR1 is SGHRS and CDR2 is YFSETQ in the germline V gene. This CDR3 comprises 14 residues. The V end was cut by 4 bases, the J end by 6 bases, with 17 bases between. The DNA for the CDR3 is TGCGCCAGCAGCCCTGGGCAGGAGCTACGCGAGCAGTACTTC. Translated: CASSPGQELREQYF.

Only a few counts were recorded for this clone. The chain carries TRBV7-9 and TRBJ2-1, with unresolved D. The CDR3 extends over 13 amino acids. Deletions cut 5 bases from V and 7 bases from J, with 12 bases between. Germline V gene data show CDR1 as SEHNR and CDR2 as FQNEAQ (reference sequence). CDR3 nucleotides: TGTGCCAGCAGCGGGATCGCTAGAAATGAGCAGTTCTTC. Amino acids: CASSGIARNEQFF.

This rearrangement joins TRBV7-6 to TRBJ2-3; D gene uncertain. Germline assignment: CDR1 SGHVS and CDR2 FNYEAQ. The CDR3 contains 12 residues. Deletions cut 3 bases from V and 7 bases from J, with 8 bases between. CDR3 sequence: CASSFAVNTQYF. DNA for the CDR3: TGTGCCAGCAGCTTTGCCGTAAATACGCAGTATTTT.

This clone was seen more than once but under ten times. This chain connects TRBV29-1 to TRBJ2-3; D is uncertain. The germline gives CDR1 SQVTM, CDR2 ANQGSEA. V lost 6 bases, J lost 2 bases, and 18 bases lay in between. The CDR3 covers 15 residues. CDR3 coding DNA: TGCAGCGTCATGGGGTTTTCCCTAGACACAGATACGCAGTATTTT. Encoded protein: CSVMGFSLDTDTQYF.

This clone was seen a few times. This rearrangement joins TRBV2 to TRBJ2-1; 13 bases line up with TRBD2. Germline CDR1 reads SNHLY; CDR2 reads FYNNEI. This CDR3 spans 18 amino acids. After removal of 3 bases from V and 4 bases from J, the junction contained 9 bases not matched to a gene. The CDR3 DNA sequence: TGTGCCAGCAGTGACCGACTAGCGGGAGGTGGGCTATACAATGAGCAGTTCTTC. Its protein is CASSDRLAGGGLYNEQFF. Filled out from reference TRBV2 and TRBJ2-1, the complete variable domain reads EPEVTQTPSHQVTQMGQEVILRCVPISNHLYFYWYRQILGQKVEFLVSFYNNEISEKSEIFDDQFSVERPDGSNFTLKIRSTKLEDSAMYFCASSDRLAGGGLYNEQFFGPGTRLTVL.

V is TRBV7-2 and J is TRBJ2-3; D ambiguous. The germline V gene has CDR1 SGHTA and CDR2 FQGNSA. This CDR3 has 13 amino acids. The V end lost 5 bases, the J end lost 0 bases, and 6 bases lay between the germline ends. The CDR3 bases are TGTGCCAGCAGCACGGCTAGCACAGATACGCAGTATTTT. Its protein is CASSTASTDTQYF.

This clone has a count of ten or more. This chain connects TRBV14 to TRBJ2-5; the D gene is possibly TRBD2 (5 bases). There are 14 residues in the CDR3. Germline CDR1 and CDR2: SGHDN and FVKESK. The V end was cut by 2 bases, the J end by 5 bases, with 12 bases between. CDR3 nucleotide sequence: TGTGCCAGCAGCCAAAGAAGGGAGAGGGAGACCCAGTACTTC. It translates to CASSQRRERETQYF.

This chain joins TRBV7-2 and TRBJ1-5; possible D gene TRBD1, 6 bases. V shed 6 bases and J shed 4 bases, with 13 bases lying between them. The CDR3 totals 14 residues. CDR1 is SGHTA and CDR2 is FQGNSA in the germline V gene. The CDR3 bases are TGTGCCAGCAGGCACAGGGATAGAAATCAGCCCCAGCATTTT. It yields the protein CASRHRDRNQPQHF.

Ten or more counts support this clone. CDR3 coding DNA: TGCAGCGTTATAACGACCAGGGGACTAGGGGACATTCAGTACTTC. This translates into CSVITTRGLGDIQYF. The rearrangement joins TRBV29-1 to TRBJ2-4; 8 nucleotides line up with TRBD2. The CDR3 spans 15 residues. The germline V gene encodes CDR1 SQVTM and CDR2 ANQGSEA. After removal of 5 bases from V and 8 bases from J, the junction contained 14 bases not matched to a gene.

This chain links TRBV5-6 with TRBJ2-1, with TRBD1 matching over 7 bases. Germline loops: CDR1 SGHDT, CDR2 YYEEEE. The CDR3 runs to 15 residues. V trimming: 4 bases; J trimming: 5 bases; junction bases outside the gene matches: 9. CDR3 sequence (DNA): TGTGCCAGCAGCCTCCGGGACAGATTTAACAATGAGCAGTTCTTC. It codes for CASSLRDRFNNEQFF. Together with reference TRBV5-6 and TRBJ2-1, the CDR3 gives the full variable domain: DAGVTQSPTHLIKTRGQQVTLRCSPKSGHDTVSWYQQALGQGPQFIFQYYEEEERQRGNFPDRFSGHQFPNYSSELNVNALLLGDSALYLCASSLRDRFNNEQFFGPGTRLTVL.

The sample holds a few counts of this clone. CDR3 DNA sequence: TGTGCCAGCAGCTTAGAGGGTGAAAAACTGTTTTTT. Translating gives CASSLEGEKLFF. The V and J genes are TRBV7-9 and TRBJ1-4; the D is unclear. The germline CDR1 and CDR2 sequences are SEHNR and FQNEAQ (reference sequence). The V end was cut by 1 base, the J end by 7 bases, with 4 bases between. This CDR3 has 12 residues.

By its share, this clone is medium-sized. The chain uses TRBV7-2 and TRBJ2-4; D is unresolved. CDR1 SGHTA and CDR2 FQGNSA come from the germline V gene. The V and J ends lost 5 bases and 7 bases respectively, with 9 bases between them. The CDR3 is 12 residues long. The CDR3 DNA reads as TGTGCCAGCAGCCCACGCTCTAACATTCAGTACTTC. This translates into CASSPRSNIQYF.